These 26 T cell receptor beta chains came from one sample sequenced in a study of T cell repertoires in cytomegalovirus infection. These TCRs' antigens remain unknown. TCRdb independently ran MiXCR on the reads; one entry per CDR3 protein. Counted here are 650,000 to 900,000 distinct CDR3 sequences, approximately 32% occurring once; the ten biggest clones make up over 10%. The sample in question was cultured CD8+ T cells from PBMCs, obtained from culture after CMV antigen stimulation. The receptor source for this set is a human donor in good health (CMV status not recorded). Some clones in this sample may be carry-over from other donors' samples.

The CDR3 coding sequence is TGTGCCAGCAGCGGGATGCGGACAGGGGGGGGATATGGCTACACCTTC. It codes for CASSGMRTGGGYGYTF. The genes are TRBV7-9 and TRBJ1-2; 10 nucleotides align to TRBD1. CDR3 length equals 16 residues. Losses at the gene ends were 5 bases for V and 5 bases for J; bases not matched to a gene: 11. CDR1 is SEHNR, CDR2 FQNEAQ, per germline (reference sequence).

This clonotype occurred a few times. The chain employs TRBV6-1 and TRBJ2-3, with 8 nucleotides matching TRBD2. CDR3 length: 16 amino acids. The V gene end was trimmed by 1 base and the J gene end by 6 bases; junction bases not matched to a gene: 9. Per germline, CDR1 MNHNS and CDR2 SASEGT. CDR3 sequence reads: CASSEETGLATDTQYF. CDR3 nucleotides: TGTGCCAGCAGTGAAGAGACCGGACTAGCAACCGATACGCAGTATTTT.

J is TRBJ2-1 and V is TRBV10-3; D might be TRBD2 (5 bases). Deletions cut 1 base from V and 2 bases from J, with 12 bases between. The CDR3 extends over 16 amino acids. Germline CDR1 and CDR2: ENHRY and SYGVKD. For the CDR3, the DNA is TGTGCCATCAGTGAGTTGCTCGACGGGGCCTACAATGAGCAGTTCTTC. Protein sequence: CAISELLDGAYNEQFF.

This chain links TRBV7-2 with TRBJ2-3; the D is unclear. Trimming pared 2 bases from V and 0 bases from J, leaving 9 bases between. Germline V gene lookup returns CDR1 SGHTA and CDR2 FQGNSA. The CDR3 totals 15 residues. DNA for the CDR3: TGTGCCAGCAGCTTAAACGGCCCTAGCACAGATACGCAGTATTTT. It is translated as CASSLNGPSTDTQYF.

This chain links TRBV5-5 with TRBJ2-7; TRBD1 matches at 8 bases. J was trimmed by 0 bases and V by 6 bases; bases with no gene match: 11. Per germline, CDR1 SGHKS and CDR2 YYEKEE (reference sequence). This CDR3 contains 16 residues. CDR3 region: CASTPPGTGDSYEQYV. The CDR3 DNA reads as TGTGCCAGCACCCCCCCCGGGACAGGAGACTCCTACGAGCAGTACGTC.

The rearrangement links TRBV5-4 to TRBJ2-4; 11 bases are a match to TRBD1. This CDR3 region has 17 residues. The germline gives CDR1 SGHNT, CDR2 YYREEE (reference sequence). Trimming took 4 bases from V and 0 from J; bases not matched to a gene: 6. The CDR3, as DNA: TGTGCCAGCAGCCGGACAGGGGGCGGATTAGCCAAAAACATTCAGTACTTC. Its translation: CASSRTGGGLAKNIQYF.

CDR3 in amino acids: CASSLMTGDQPQHF. The CDR3 bases are TGTGCCAGCAGTTTAATGACAGGGGATCAGCCCCAGCATTTT. The J gene is TRBJ1-5, the V gene TRBV27; 8 bases line up with TRBD1. Per germline, CDR1 MNHEY and CDR2 SMNVEV (reference sequence). The length of the CDR3 is 14 residues. The V and J ends lost 2 bases and 5 bases, in that order; junction bases with no gene match: 2.

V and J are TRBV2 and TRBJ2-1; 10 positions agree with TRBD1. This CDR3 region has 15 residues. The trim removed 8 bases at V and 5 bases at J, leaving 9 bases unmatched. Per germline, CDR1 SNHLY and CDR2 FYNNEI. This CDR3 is CASSDRGLLDNEQFF. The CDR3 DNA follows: TGTGCCAGCTCCGACAGGGGGCTTTTGGACAATGAGCAGTTCTTC.

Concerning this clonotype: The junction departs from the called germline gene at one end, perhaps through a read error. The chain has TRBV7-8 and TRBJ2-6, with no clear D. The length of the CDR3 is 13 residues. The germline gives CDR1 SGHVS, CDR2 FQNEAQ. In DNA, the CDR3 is TGTACCAGCATCTCAACCGGGGCCAACGTCCTGACTTTC. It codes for CTSISTGANVLTF. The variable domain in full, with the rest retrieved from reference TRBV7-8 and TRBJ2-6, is GAGVSQSPRYKVAKRGQDVALRCDPISGHVSLFWYQQALGQGPEFLTYFQNEAQLDKSGLPSDRFFAERPEGSVSTLKIQRTQQEDSAVYLCTSISTGANVLTFGAGSRLTVL.

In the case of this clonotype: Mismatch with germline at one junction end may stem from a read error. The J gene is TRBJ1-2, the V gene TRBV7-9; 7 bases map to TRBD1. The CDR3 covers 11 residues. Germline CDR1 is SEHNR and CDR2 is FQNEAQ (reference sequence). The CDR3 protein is CASSLEGQKDF. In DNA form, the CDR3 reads TGTGCCAGCAGCTTAGAGGGACAGAAAGATTTC.

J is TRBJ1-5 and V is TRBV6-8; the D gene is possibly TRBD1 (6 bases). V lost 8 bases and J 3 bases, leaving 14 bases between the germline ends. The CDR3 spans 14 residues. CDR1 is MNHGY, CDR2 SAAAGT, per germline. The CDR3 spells CASVLQGPNQPQHF. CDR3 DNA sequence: TGTGCCAGCGTATTACAGGGCCCCAATCAGCCCCAGCATTTT.

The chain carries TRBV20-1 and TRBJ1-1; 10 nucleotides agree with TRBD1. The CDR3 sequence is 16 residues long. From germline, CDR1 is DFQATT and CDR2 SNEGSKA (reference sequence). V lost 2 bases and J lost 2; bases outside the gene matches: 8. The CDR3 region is CSARLGTGASNTEAFF. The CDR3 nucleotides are TGCAGTGCTAGATTGGGGACAGGGGCCTCTAACACTGAAGCTTTCTTT.

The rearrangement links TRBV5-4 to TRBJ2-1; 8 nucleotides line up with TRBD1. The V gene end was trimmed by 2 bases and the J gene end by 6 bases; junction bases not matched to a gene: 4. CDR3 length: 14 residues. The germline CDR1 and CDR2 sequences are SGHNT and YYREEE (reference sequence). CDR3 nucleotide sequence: TGTGCCAGCAGCTTATGGACAGGGAGCAATGAGCAGTTCTTC. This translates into CASSLWTGSNEQFF. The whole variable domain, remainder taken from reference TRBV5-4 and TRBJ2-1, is ETGVTQSPTHLIKTRGQQVTLRCSSQSGHNTVSWYQQALGQGPQFIFQYYREEENGRGNFPPRFSGLQFPNYSSELNVNALELDDSALYLCASSLWTGSNEQFFGPGTRLTVL.

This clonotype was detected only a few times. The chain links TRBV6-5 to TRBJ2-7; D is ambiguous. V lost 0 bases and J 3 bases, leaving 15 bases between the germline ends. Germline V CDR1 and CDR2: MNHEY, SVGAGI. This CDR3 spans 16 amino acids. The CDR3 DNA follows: TGTGCCAGCAGTTACTCACCAGGCTCAGGATTCTACGAGCAGTACGTC. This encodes CASSYSPGSGFYEQYV.

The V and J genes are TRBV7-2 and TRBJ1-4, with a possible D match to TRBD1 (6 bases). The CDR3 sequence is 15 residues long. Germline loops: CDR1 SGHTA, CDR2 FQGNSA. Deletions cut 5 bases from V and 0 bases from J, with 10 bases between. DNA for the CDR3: TGTGCCAGCAGCACAGGGTGGCCAACTAATGAAAAACTGTTTTTT. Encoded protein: CASSTGWPTNEKLFF.

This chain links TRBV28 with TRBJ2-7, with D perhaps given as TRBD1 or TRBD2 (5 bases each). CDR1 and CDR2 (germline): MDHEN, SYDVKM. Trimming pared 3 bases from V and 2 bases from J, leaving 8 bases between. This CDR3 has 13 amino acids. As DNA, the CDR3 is TGTGCCAGCAGTTTGGGGGAAACCTACGAGCAGTACGTC. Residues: CASSLGETYEQYV.

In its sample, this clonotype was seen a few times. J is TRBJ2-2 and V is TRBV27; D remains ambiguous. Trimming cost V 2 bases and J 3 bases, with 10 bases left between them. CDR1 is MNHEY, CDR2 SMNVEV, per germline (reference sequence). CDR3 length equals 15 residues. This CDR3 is CASSLQIKDTGELFF. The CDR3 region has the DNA TGTGCCAGCAGTTTACAAATCAAGGACACCGGGGAGCTGTTTTTT.

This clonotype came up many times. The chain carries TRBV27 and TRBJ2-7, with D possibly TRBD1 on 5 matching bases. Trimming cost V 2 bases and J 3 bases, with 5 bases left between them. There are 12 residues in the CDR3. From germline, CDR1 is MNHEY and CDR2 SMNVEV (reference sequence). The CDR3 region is CASSLRGYEQYF. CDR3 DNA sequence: TGTGCCAGCAGTTTAAGGGGCTACGAGCAGTACTTC.

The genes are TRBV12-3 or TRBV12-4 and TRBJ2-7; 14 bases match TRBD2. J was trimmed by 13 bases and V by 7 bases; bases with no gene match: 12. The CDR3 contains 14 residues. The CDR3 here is CASTPGTSGGARYF. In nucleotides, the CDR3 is TGTGCCAGCACTCCCGGGACTAGCGGGGGCGCGCGTTACTTC.

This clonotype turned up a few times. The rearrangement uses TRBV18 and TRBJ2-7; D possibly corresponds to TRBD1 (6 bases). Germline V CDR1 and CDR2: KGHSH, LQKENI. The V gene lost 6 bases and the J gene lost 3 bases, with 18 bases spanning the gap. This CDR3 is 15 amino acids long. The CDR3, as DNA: TGTGCCAGCTCCCAAAGAGACAGGTCCGACTACGAGCAGTACTTC. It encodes CASSQRDRSDYEQYF. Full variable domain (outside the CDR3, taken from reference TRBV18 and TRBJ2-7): NAGVMQNPRHLVRRRGQEARLRCSPMKGHSHVYWYRQLPEEGLKFMVYLQKENIIDESGMPKERFSAEFPKEGPSILRIQQVVRGDSAAYFCASSQRDRSDYEQYFGPGTRLTVT.

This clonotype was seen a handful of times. The CDR3 nucleotides are TGTGCCAGCAGCTTAGGTGGGACTAGCGGGGAGTTCGCCTACAATGAGCAGTTCTTC. Its translation: CASSLGGTSGEFAYNEQFF. V gene TRBV7-6 combines with J gene TRBJ2-1, with TRBD2 identical over 13 bases. V was pared by 1 base and J by 2 bases, with 8 bases of the junction left unmatched. There are 19 residues in the CDR3. Germline V gene lookup returns CDR1 SGHVS and CDR2 FNYEAQ.

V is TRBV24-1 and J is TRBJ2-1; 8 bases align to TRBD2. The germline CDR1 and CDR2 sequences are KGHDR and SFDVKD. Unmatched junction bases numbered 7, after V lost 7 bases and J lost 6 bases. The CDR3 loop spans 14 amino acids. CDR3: CATSSAGAPNEQFF. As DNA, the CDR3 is TGTGCCACCAGCTCAGCGGGGGCCCCCAATGAGCAGTTCTTC.

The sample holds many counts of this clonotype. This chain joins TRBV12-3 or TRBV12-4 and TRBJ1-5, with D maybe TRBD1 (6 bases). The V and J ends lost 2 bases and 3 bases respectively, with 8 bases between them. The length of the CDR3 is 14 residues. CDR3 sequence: CASSLQGYNQPQHF. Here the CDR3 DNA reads TGTGCCAGCAGTTTACAGGGGTACAATCAGCCCCAGCATTTT.

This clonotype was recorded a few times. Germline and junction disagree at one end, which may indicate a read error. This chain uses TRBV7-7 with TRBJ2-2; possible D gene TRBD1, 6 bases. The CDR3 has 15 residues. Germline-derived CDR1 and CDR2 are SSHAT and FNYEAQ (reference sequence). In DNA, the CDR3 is TGTGCTAGCAGCTTAGAACAGGGTCACGCCGGGGAGCTGTTTTTT. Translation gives CASSLEQGHAGELFF.

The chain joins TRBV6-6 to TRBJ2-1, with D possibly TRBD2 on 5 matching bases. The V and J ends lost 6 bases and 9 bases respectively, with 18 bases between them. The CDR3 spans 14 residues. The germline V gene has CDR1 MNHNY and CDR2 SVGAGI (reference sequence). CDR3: CASSTAPRESEQFF. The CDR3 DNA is TGTGCCAGCAGCACTGCGCCTAGGGAGAGTGAGCAGTTCTTC.

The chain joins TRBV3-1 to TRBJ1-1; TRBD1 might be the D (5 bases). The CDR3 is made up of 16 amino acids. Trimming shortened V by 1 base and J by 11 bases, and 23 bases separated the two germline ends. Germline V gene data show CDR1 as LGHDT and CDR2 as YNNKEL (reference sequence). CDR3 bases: TGTGCCAGCAGCCAAGCCCCAAGGGTCAGGGAGCCGGCGGCTTTCTTT. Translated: CASSQAPRVREPAAFF. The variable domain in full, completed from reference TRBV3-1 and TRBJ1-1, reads DTAVSQTPKYLVTQMGNDKSIKCEQNLGHDTMYWYKQDSKKFLKIMFSYNNKELIINETVPNRFSPKSPDKAHLNLHINSLELGDSAVYFCASSQAPRVREPAAFFGQGTRLTVV.